The rows below give T cell receptor beta chains drawn from one sample of a study of PD-1 blockade in mismatch repair-deficient tumors. Clones were sequenced by immunoSEQ multiplex PCR, and TCRdb holds only the in-frame ones, with some missing. The table has about 110,000 clones, over 65% seen once. This specimen was peripheral blood, taken approximately 14 months after starting pembrolizumab. All receptors come from an adult with mismatch repair-deficient cancer. Each CDR3 is given without its conserved first and last residue.

V gene,CDR3 protein
TRBV7-6,ASSSQGGLSTGANVLT
TRBV5-4,ASSVGQPNYGYT
TRBV15,ATSRDQGTRETQY
TRBV28,ASSLAGGAREQY
TRBV7-9,ASSLGGYGQPQH
TRBV10-3,AISPGLASEQY
TRBV29-1,SVVRTGSYEQY
TRBV19,ASSRGQIVATKGKNIQY
TRBV7-9,ASSLERTGPWNYGYT
TRBV11-2,ASSFGAGGLDEQF
TRBV28,ASSFESEAF
TRBV4-1,ASSPDPQFNQPQH
TRBV5-4,ASSLPSTGVGDTEAF
TRBV19,ASSMEGPTEAF
TRBV28,ASSRPGTSGASSYNEQF
TRBV9,ASSVEVGGRADTQY
TRBV9,ASSVDSGQGAGLF
TRBV18,ASSPLAGVGETQY
TRBV18,ASSPRPTNEKLF
TRBV6-1,ASRKAGAGNEQY
TRBV5-6,ASSLGGEQF
TRBV7-7,ASSLGRAGGQETQY
TRBV28,ASSSATGSYEQY
TRBV19,ASRGRTPYQETQY
TRBV6-4,ASSARGLDNEQF
TRBV10-3,AISEERGGEETQY
TRBV7-2,ASSLEGIREAF
TRBV6-9,ASRGPGLNEQF
TRBV2,ASKAKDTQY
TRBV27,ASSLPPRTRSYNEQF
TRBV6-1,ASSEFSGSYEQY
TRBV30,AWSRGGDSYEQY
TRBV9,ASSPPGDGYT
TRBV30,AWSFGALSYEQY
TRBV2,ASSALGEAF
TRBV9,ASSVEGTSKYEQY
TRBV7-6,ASSPQLAGNQETQY
TRBV27,ASSRYRGLGVGATEAF
TRBV4-3,ASSQESGTNDPSGNEQF
TRBV9,ASSTGTGSYEQY
TRBV5-5,ASSSTGQGGYGYT
TRBV7-3,ASSPAPTGGTEAF
TRBV5-4,ASSSSGTVYGYT
TRBV27,ASSYGQGWNYEQY
TRBV5-4,ASSFGTGPGSSGYT
TRBV7-8,ASSLTGALNNEQF